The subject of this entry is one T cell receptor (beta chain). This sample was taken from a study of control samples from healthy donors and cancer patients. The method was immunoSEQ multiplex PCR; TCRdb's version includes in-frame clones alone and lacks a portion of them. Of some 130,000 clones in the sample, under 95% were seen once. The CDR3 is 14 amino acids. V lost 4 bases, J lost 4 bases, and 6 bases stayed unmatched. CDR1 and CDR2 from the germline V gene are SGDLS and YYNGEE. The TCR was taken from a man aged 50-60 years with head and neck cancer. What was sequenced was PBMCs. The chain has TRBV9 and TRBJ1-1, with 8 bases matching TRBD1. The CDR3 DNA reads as TGTGCCAGCAGCCCTACAGGGGGGAGCACTGAAGCTTTCTTT. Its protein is CASSPTGGSTEAFF.